A single T cell receptor (beta chain) is shown here with its context. Trimming removed 5 bases from V and 5 bases from J; junction bases left unmatched: 9. The CDR3 sequence is 15 residues long. Germline V gives CDR1 SGHNT, CDR2 YENEEA. These data are taken from a study of blood T cell repertoires in COVID-19. As for the study in general: Sources were T cells, B-cell-depleted T cells, or PBMCs; the material itself was cDNA or gDNA.

Profiling relied on immunoSEQ multiplex PCR, and the TCRdb table lists in-frame clones only, not all of them. The sample has roughly 70,000 clones; 70% to 90% are singletons. The source material was peripheral blood. The V gene is TRBV11-3, the J gene TRBJ2-5, with 9 nucleotides matching TRBD1. The TCR comes from a man between 65 and 85 years old with active COVID-19. This chain's CDR3 is CASSPKGTGWETQYF. CDR3 coding DNA: TGTGCCAGCAGCCCAAAAGGGACAGGGTGGGAGACCCAGTACTTC.